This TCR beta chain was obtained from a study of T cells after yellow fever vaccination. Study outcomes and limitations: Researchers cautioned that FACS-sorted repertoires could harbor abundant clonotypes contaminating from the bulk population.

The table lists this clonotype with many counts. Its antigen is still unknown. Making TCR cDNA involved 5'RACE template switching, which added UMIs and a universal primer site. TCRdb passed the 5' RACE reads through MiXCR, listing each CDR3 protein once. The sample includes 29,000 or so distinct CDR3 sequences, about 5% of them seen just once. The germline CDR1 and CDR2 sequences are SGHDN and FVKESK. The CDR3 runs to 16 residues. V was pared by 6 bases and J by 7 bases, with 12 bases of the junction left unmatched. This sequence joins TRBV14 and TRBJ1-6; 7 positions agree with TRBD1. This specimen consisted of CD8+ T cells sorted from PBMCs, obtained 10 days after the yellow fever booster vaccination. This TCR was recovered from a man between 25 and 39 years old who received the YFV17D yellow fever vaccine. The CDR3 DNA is TGTGCCAGCAGTCCCGGCGACAGGGTTTACAATTCACCCCTCCACTTT. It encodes CASSPGDRVYNSPLHF.